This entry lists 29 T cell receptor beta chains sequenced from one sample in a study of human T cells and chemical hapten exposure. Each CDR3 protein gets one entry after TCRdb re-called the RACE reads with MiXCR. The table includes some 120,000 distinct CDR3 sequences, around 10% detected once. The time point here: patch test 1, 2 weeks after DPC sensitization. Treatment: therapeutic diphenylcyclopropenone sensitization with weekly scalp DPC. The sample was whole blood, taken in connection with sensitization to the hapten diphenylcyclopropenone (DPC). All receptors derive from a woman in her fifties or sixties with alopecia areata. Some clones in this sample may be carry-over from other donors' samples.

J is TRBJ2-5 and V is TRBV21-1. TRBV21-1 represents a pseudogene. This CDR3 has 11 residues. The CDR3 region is CASNIQETQYF. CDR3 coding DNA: TGTGCCAGCAACATCCAAGAGACCCAGTACTTC.

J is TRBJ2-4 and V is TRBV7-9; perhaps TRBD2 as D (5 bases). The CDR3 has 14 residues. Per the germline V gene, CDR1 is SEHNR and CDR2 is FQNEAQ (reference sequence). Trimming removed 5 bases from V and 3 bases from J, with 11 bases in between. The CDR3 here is CASSPETIKNIQYF. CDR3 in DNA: TGTGCCAGCAGCCCGGAGACTATCAAAAACATTCAGTACTTC.

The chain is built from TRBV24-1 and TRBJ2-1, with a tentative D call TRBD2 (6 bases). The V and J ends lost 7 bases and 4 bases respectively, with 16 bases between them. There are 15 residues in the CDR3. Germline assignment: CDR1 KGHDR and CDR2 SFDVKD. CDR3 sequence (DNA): TGTGCCACCAGCGCCTGGGGGGAGTTTTACAATGAGCAGTTCTTC. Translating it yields CATSAWGEFYNEQFF.

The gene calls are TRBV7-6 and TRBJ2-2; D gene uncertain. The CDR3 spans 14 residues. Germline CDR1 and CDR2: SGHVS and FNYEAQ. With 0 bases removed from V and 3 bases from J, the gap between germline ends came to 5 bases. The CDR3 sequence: CASSLAGDTGELFF. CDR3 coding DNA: TGTGCCAGCAGCTTAGCGGGTGACACCGGGGAGCTGTTTTTT.

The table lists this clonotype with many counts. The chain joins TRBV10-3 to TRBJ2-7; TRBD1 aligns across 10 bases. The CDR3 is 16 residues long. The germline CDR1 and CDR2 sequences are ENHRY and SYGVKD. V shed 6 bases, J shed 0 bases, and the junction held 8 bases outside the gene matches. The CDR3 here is CAIRPVGQGSSYEQYF. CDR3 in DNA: TGTGCCATCAGACCGGTGGGACAGGGGTCCTCCTACGAGCAGTACTTC.

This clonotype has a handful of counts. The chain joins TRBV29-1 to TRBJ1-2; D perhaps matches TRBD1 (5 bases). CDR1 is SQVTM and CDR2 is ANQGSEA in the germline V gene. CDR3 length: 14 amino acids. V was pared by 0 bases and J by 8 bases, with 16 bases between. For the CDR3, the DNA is TGCAGCGTTGAAGATCAGGGAAGATCGACGGGCTACACCTTC. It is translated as CSVEDQGRSTGYTF.

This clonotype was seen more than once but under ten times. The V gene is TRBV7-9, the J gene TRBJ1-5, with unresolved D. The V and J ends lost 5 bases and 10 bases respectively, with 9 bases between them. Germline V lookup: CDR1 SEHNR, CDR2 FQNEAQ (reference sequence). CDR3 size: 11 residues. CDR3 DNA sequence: TGTGCCAGCAGCATGGACGGACCCCAGCATTTT. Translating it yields CASSMDGPQHF.

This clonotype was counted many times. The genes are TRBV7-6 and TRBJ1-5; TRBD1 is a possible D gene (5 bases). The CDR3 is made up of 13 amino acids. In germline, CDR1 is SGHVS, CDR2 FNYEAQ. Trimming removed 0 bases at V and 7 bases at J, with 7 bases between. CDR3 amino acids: CASSLAGGQPQHF. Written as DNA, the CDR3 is TGTGCCAGCAGCTTAGCTGGGGGGCAGCCCCAGCATTTT.

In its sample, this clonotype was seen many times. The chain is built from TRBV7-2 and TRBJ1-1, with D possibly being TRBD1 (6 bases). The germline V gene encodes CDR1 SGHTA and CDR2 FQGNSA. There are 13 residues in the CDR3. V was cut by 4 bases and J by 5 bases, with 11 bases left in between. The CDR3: CASSSYRDTEAFF. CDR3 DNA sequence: TGTGCCAGCAGCTCCTACAGGGATACTGAAGCTTTCTTT. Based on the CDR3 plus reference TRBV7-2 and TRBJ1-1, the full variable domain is GAGVSQSPSNKVTEKGKDVELRCDPISGHTALYWYRQSLGQGLEFLIYFQGNSAPDKSGLPSDRFSAERTGGSVSTLTIQRTQQEDSAVYLCASSSYRDTEAFFGQGTRLTVV.

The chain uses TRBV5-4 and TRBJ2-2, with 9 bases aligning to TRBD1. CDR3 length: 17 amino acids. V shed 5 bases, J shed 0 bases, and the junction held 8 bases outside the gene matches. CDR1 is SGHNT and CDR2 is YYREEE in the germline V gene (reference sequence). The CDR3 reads CASSGDRVNANTGELFF. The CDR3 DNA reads TGTGCCAGCAGTGGGGACAGGGTAAACGCGAACACCGGGGAGCTGTTTTTT.

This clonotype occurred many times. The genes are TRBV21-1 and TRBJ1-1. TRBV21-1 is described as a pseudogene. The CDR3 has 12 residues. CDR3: CASSKARFEAFF. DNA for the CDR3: TGTGCCAGCAGCAAGGCCCGTTTCGAAGCTTTCTTT.

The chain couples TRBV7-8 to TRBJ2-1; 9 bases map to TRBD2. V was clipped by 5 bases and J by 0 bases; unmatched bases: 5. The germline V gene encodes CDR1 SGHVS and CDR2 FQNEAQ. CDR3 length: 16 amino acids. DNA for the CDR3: TGTGCCAGCAGCCCTCAGGGACTAGCCTCCTACAATGAGCAGTTCTTC. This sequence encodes CASSPQGLASYNEQFF. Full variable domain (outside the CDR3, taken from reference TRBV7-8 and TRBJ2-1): GAGVSQSPRYKVAKRGQDVALRCDPISGHVSLFWYQQALGQGPEFLTYFQNEAQLDKSGLPSDRFFAERPEGSVSTLKIQRTQQEDSAVYLCASSPQGLASYNEQFFGPGTRLTVL.

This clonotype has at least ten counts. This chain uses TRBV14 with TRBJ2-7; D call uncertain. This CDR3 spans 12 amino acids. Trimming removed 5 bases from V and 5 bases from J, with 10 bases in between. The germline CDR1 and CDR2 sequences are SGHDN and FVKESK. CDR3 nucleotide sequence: TGTGCCAGCAGCTTGGTGGTGGACGAGCAGTACTTC. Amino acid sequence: CASSLVVDEQYF.

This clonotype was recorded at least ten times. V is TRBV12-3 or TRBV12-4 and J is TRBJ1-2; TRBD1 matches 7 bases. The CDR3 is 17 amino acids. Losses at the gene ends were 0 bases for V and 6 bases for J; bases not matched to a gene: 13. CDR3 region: CASSLAGNRGLLDGYTF. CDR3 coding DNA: TGTGCCAGCAGTTTAGCGGGGAACAGGGGACTTTTGGATGGCTACACCTTC.

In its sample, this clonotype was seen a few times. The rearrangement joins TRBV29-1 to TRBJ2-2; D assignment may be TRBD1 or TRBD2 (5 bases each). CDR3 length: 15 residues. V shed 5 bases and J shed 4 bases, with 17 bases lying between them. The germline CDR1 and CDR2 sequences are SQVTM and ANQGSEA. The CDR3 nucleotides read TGCAGCGTTAAGGACGGGACGGGTTCCACCGGGGAGCTGTTTTTT. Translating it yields CSVKDGTGSTGELFF.

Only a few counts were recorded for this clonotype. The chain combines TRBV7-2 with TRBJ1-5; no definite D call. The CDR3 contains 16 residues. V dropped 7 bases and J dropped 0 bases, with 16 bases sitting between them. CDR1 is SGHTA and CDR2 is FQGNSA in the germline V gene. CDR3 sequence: CASKLAGVNSNQPQHF. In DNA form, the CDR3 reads TGTGCCAGCAAACTAGCCGGGGTTAATAGCAATCAGCCCCAGCATTTT. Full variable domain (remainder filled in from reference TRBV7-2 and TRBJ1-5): GAGVSQSPSNKVTEKGKDVELRCDPISGHTALYWYRQSLGQGLEFLIYFQGNSAPDKSGLPSDRFSAERTGGSVSTLTIQRTQQEDSAVYLCASKLAGVNSNQPQHFGDGTRLSIL.

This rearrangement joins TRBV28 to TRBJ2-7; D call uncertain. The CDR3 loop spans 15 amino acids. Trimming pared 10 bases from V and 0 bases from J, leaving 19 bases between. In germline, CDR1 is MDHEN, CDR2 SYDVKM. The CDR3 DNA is TGTGCCACCAGAAAGGGTTCCGCTAGCTCCTACGAGCAGTACTTC. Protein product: CATRKGSASSYEQYF.

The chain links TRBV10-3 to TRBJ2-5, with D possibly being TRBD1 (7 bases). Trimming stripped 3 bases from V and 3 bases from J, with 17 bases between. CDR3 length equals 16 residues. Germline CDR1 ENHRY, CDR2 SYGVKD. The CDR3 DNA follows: TGTGCCATCAGTGATCGGGGGACAGACCTAAAAGAGACCCAGTACTTC. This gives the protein CAISDRGTDLKETQYF.

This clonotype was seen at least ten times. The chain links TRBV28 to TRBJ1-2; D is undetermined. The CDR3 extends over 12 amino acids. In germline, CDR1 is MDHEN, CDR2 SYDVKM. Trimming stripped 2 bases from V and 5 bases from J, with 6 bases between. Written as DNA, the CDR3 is TGTGCCAGCAGTTTAGTTCGGTATGGCTACACCTTC. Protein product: CASSLVRYGYTF.

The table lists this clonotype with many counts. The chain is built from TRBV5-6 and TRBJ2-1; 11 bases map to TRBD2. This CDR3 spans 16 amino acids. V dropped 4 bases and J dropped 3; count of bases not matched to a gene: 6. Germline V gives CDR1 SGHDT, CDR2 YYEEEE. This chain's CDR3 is CASSGTGLAVYNEQFF. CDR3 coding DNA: TGTGCCAGCAGCGGGACGGGACTAGCGGTCTACAATGAGCAGTTCTTC.

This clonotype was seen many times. The CDR3 region is CSVEDRHYPQETQYF. In DNA form, the CDR3 reads TGCAGCGTTGAAGATCGGCACTACCCTCAAGAGACCCAGTACTTC. This sequence joins TRBV29-1 and TRBJ2-5; no clear D. CDR1 and CDR2 from the germline V gene are SQVTM and ANQGSEA. This CDR3 is built from 15 residues. Trimming pared 0 bases from V and 2 bases from J, leaving 13 bases between.

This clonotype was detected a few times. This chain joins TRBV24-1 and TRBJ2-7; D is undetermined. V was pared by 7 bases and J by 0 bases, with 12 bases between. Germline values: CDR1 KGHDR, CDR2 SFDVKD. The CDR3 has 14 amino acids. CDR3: CATSPGDSSYEQYF. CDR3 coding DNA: TGTGCCACCAGCCCGGGCGATTCCTCCTACGAGCAGTACTTC.

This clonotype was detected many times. The CDR3 sequence is CASSYTGGYNSPLHF. The CDR3 DNA reads as TGTGCCAGCAGTTACACGGGGGGCTATAATTCACCCCTCCACTTT. The rearrangement joins TRBV6-5 to TRBJ1-6, with D possibly TRBD1 on 5 matching bases. V lost 2 bases and J 3 bases, leaving 8 bases between the germline ends. The CDR3 covers 15 residues. The germline V gene has CDR1 MNHEY and CDR2 SVGAGI.

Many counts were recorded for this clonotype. The CDR3 spells CASSPSRGGQNIQYF. CDR3 nucleotide sequence: TGTGCCAGCAGCCCCTCGCGCGGAGGACAAAACATTCAGTACTTC. V and J are TRBV28 and TRBJ2-4; D is possibly TRBD2 (5 bases). Germline V gives CDR1 MDHEN, CDR2 SYDVKM. The V end lost 6 bases, the J end lost 5 bases, and 17 bases lay between the germline ends. This CDR3 region has 15 residues. The variable domain in full, with the rest retrieved from reference TRBV28 and TRBJ2-4, is DVKVTQSSRYLVKRTGEKVFLECVQDMDHENMFWYRQDPGLGLRLIYFSYDVKMKEKGDIPEGYSVSREKKERFSLILESASTNQTSMYLCASSPSRGGQNIQYFGAGTRLSVL.

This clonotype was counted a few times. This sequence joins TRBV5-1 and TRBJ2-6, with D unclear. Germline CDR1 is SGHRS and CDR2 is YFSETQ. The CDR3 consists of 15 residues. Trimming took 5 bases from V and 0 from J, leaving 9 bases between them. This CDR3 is CASRPESSGANVLTF. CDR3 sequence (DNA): TGCGCCAGCAGACCCGAAAGCTCTGGGGCCAACGTCCTGACTTTC. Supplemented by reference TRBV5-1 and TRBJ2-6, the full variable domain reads KAGVTQTPRYLIKTRGQQVTLSCSPISGHRSVSWYQQTPGQGLQFLFEYFSETQRNKGNFPGRFSGRQFSNSRSEMNVSTLELGDSALYLCASRPESSGANVLTFGAGSRLTVL.

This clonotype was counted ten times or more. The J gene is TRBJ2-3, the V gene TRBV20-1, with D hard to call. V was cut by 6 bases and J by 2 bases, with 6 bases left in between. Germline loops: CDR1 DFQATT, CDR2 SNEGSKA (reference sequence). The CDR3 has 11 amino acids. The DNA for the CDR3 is TGCAGTGCCTATTTCACAGATACGCAGTATTTT. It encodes CSAYFTDTQYF.

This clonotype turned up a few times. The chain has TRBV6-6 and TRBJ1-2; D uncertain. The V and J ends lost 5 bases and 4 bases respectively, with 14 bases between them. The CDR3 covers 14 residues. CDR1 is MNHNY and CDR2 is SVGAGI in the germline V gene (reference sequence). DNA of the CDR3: TGTGCCAGCAGTGTAACGTCAGGTAGCTATGGCTACACCTTC. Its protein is CASSVTSGSYGYTF.

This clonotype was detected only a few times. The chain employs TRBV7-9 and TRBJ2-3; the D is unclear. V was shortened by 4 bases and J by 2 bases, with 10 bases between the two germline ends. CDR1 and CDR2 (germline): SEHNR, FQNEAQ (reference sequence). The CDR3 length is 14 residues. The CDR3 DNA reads TGTGCCAGCAGCTCGGGCAGGCTCACAGATACGCAGTATTTT. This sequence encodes CASSSGRLTDTQYF.

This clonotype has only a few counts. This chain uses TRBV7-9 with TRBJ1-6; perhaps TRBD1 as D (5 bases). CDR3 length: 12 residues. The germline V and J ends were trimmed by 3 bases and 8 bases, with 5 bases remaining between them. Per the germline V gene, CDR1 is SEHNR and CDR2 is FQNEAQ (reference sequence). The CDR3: CASSLGDSPLHF. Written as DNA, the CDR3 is TGTGCCAGCAGCTTGGGGGATTCACCCCTCCACTTT.